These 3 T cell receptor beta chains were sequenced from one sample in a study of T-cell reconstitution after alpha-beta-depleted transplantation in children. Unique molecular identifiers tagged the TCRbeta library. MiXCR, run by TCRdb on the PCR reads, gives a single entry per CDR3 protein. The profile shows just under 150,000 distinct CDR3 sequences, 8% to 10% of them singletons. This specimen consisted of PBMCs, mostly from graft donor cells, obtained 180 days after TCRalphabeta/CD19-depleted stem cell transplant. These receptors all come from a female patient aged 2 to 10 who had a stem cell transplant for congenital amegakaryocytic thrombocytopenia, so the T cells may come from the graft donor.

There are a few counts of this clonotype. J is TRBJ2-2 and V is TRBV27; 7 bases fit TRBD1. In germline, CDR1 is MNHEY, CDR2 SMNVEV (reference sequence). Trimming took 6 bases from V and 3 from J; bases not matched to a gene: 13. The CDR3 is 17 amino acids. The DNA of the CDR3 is TGTGCCAGCAGCCTGACAGGGTGGACCTCGGACACCGGGGAGCTGTTTTTT. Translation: CASSLTGWTSDTGELFF.

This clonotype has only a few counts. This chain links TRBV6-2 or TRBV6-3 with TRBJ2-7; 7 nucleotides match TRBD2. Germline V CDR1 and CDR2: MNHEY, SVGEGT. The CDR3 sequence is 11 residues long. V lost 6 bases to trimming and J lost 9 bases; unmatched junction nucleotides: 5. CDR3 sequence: CASRSLAVQYF. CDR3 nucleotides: TGTGCCAGCAGATCCCTAGCGGTGCAGTACTTC.

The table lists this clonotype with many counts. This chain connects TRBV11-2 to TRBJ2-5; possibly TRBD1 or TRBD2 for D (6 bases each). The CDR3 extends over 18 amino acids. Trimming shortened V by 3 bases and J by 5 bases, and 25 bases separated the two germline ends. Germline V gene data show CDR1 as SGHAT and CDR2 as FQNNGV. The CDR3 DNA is TGTGCCAGCAGCTTTGGGGGGACCCACGGCAGGGGCGGGGAGACCCAGTACTTC. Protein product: CASSFGGTHGRGGETQYF. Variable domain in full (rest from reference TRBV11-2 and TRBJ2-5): EAGVAQSPRYKIIEKRQSVAFWCNPISGHATLYWYQQILGQGPKLLIQFQNNGVVDDSQLPKDRFSAERLKGVDSTLKIQPAKLEDSAVYLCASSFGGTHGRGGETQYFGPGTRLLVL.